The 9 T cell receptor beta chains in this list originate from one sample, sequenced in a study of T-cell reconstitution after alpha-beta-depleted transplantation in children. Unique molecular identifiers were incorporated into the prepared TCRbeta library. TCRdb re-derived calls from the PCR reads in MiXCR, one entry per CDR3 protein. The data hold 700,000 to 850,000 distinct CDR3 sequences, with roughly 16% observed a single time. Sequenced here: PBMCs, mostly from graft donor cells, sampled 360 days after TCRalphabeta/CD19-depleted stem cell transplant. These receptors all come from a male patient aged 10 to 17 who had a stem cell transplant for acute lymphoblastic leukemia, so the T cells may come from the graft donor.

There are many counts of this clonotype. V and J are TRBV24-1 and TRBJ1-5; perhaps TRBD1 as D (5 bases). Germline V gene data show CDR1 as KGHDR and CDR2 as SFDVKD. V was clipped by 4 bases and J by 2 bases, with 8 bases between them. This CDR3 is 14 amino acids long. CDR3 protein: CATSEGTGNQPQHF. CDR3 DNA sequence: TGTGCCACCAGTGAAGGGACGGGCAATCAGCCCCAGCATTTT.

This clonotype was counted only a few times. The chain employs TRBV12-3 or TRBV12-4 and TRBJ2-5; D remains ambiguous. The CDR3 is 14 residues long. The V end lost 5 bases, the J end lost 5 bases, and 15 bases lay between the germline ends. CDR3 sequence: CASSPFQGYETQYF. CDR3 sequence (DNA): TGTGCCAGCAGTCCCTTTCAAGGTTATGAGACCCAGTACTTC.

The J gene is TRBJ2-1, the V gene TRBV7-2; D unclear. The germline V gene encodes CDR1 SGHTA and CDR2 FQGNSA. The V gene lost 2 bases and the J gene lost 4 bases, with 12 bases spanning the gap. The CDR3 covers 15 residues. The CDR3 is CASSLTLYPYNEQFF. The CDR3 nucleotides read TGTGCCAGCAGCTTAACCCTATACCCTTACAATGAGCAGTTCTTC.

The CDR3: CASSLGADEQFF. CDR3 DNA sequence: TGTGCCAGCAGCTTGGGCGCCGATGAGCAGTTCTTC. The rearrangement uses TRBV7-7 and TRBJ2-1; the D is unclear. The germline V and J ends were trimmed by 3 bases and 8 bases, with 8 bases remaining between them. There are 12 residues in the CDR3. Per germline, CDR1 SSHAT and CDR2 FNYEAQ (reference sequence).

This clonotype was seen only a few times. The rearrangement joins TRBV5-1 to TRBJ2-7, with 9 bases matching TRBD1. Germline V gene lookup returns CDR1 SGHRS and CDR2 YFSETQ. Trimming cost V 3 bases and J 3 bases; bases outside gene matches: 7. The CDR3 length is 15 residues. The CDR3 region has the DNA TGCGCCAGCAGCTGGGGGACAGGGATAGGCTACGAGCAGTACTTC. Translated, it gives CASSWGTGIGYEQYF.

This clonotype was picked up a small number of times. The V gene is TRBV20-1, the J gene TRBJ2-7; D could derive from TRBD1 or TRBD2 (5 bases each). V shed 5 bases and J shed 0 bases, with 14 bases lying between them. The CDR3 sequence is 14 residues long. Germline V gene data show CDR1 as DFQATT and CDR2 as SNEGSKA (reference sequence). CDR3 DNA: TGCAGTGCTCTTCCGGGGCCAGCCTCCTACGAGCAGTACTTC. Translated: CSALPGPASYEQYF.

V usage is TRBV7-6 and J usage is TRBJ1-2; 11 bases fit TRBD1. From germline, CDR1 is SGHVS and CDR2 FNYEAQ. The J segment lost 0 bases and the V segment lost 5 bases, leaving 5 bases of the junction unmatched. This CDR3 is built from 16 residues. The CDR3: CASSPPGQGANYGYTF. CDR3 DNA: TGTGCCAGCAGCCCCCCGGGACAGGGGGCTAACTATGGCTACACCTTC. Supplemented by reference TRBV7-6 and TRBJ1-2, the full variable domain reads GAGVSQSPRYKVTKRGQDVALRCDPISGHVSLYWYRQALGQGPEFLTYFNYEAQQDKSGLPNDRFSAERPEGSISTLTIQRTEQRDSAMYRCASSPPGQGANYGYTFGSGTRLTVV.

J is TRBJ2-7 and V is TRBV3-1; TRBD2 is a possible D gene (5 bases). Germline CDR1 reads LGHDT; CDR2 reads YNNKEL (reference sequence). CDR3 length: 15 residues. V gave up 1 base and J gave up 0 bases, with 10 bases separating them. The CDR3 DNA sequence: TGTGCCAGCAGCCAAGGACTATTAAGCTCCTACGAGCAGTACTTC. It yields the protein CASSQGLLSSYEQYF.

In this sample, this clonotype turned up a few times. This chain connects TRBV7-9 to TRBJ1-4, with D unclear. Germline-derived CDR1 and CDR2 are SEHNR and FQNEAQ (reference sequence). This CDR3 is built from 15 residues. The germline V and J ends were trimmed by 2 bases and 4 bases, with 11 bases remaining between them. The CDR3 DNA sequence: TGTGCCAGCAGCTTAAGCTGGCCGAGTAATGAAAAACTGTTTTTT. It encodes CASSLSWPSNEKLFF.